These 25 T cell receptor beta chains came from one sample sequenced in a study of blood T cell repertoires in COVID-19. Clones were read by immunoSEQ multiplex PCR, and TCRdb kept only the in-frame ones, dropping some. Here the sample spans about 260,000 clones, 75% to 90% being singletons. The sample taken for sequencing was PBMCs or T cells enriched from blood (not recorded which). These receptors came from a woman between 40 and 55 years old who had been exposed to COVID-19.

The rearrangement links TRBV21-1 to TRBJ2-3; TRBD1, the table's D call, was not compared with the DNA. TRBV21-1 is a recognized pseudogene. This CDR3 is 15 amino acids long. The CDR3 DNA sequence: TGTGCCAGCAGCAACGCCTCAGGGGGCACAGATACGCAGTATTTT. Protein product: CASSNASGGTDTQYF.

This clone turned up a few times. V is TRBV19 and J is TRBJ1-5; 9 nucleotides align to TRBD1. Germline V gene sequence: CDR1 LNHDA, CDR2 SQIVND (reference sequence). This CDR3 has 16 amino acids. Unmatched junction bases numbered 5, after V lost 5 bases and J lost 0 bases. CDR3 region: CASSSGQGNSNQPQHF. CDR3 DNA sequence: TGTGCCAGTAGTTCAGGACAGGGGAATAGCAATCAGCCCCAGCATTTT.

The CDR3 bases are TGTGCCTGGAGTGTACAGGGACGGCAGCCCCAGCATTTT. It encodes CAWSVQGRQPQHF. V gene TRBV30 combines with J gene TRBJ1-5, with D possibly TRBD1 on 6 matching bases. The germline gives CDR1 GTSNPN, CDR2 SVGIG (reference sequence). The CDR3 is 13 residues long. The germline V and J ends were trimmed by 0 bases and 7 bases, with 10 bases remaining between them.

The rearrangement links TRBV4-2 to TRBJ1-3; a weak D match, TRBD1 (6 bases). The germline V gene encodes CDR1 LGHNA and CDR2 YNFKEQ. The CDR3 runs to 19 residues. Deletions cut 0 bases from V and 0 bases from J, with 18 bases between. Written as DNA, the CDR3 is TGTGCCAGCAGCCAAGATATCGGGGGGGCCGACATCTCTGGAAACACCATATATTTT. It codes for CASSQDIGGADISGNTIYF.

J is TRBJ1-2 and V is TRBV7-9; 7 bases fit TRBD1. Trimming took 5 bases from V and 5 from J; bases not matched to a gene: 11. Germline CDR1 and CDR2: SEHNR and FQNEAQ (reference sequence). The CDR3 covers 15 residues. The CDR3 DNA reads TGTGCCAGCAGCGGTAGGGACAGTTGGGAATATGGCTACACCTTC. This codes for CASSGRDSWEYGYTF.

This chain uses TRBV9 with TRBJ2-2, with TRBD2 matching 13 bases. Germline V lookup: CDR1 SGDLS, CDR2 YYNGEE. This CDR3 region has 20 residues. The V gene end was trimmed by 3 bases and the J gene end by 7 bases; junction bases not matched to a gene: 18. Here the CDR3 DNA reads TGTGCCAGCAGCGAATCAGGGGGCTATAGGGGACTAGCGGGAAACGGGGAGCTGTTTTTT. Amino acids: CASSESGGYRGLAGNGELFF.

The rearrangement joins TRBV4-2 to TRBJ1-6; 10 bases line up with TRBD1. After removal of 4 bases from V and 10 bases from J, the junction contained 19 bases not matched to a gene. CDR3 size: 19 residues. Germline CDR1 and CDR2: LGHNA and YNFKEQ. The CDR3 bases are TGTGCCAGCAGCCCGAACCCGGGACAGGGGATAACGAGACGGTCACCCCTCCACTTT. Translated, it gives CASSPNPGQGITRRSPLHF.

The chain couples TRBV27 to TRBJ1-1, with D unclear. Germline CDR1 and CDR2: MNHEY and SMNVEV (reference sequence). The ends were cut back, 5 bases at V and 4 bases at J, with 11 bases in the middle. The CDR3 runs to 13 residues. CDR3 residues: CASSAGRSTEAFF. CDR3 DNA sequence: TGTGCCAGCAGTGCCGGGAGAAGCACTGAAGCTTTCTTT.

V is TRBV5-6 and J is TRBJ2-3; TRBD2 matches 9 bases. CDR3 length: 16 residues. Germline V gives CDR1 SGHDT, CDR2 YYEEEE. J gave up 0 bases and V 3 bases, and 5 bases lay outside the gene matches. The CDR3 DNA sequence: TGTGCCAGCAGCTCCTACACTAGCGGGAGCACAGATACGCAGTATTTT. As protein: CASSSYTSGSTDTQYF.

The genes are TRBV20-1 and TRBJ1-1; perhaps TRBD1 as D (6 bases). The CDR3 covers 11 residues. V gave up 6 bases and J gave up 10 bases, with 15 bases separating them. Germline CDR1 reads DFQATT; CDR2 reads SNEGSKA (reference sequence). The CDR3 loop reads CSANHRERAFF. CDR3 DNA sequence: TGCAGTGCAAACCACAGGGAGAGAGCTTTCTTT.

The gene calls are TRBV11-3 and TRBJ2-1; 9 bases map to TRBD2. The germline V gene encodes CDR1 SGHNT and CDR2 YENEEA. The length of the CDR3 is 17 residues. Trimming cost V 4 bases and J 6 bases; bases outside gene matches: 13. The CDR3 sequence: CASSSYFSGSRGNEQFF. As DNA, the CDR3 is TGTGCCAGCAGCTCCTACTTTAGCGGGAGTCGTGGCAATGAGCAGTTCTTC.

V and J are TRBV11-2 and TRBJ2-7, with unresolved D. The germline gives CDR1 SGHAT, CDR2 FQNNGV. The V gene lost 3 bases and the J gene lost 3 bases, with 9 bases spanning the gap. CDR3 length equals 13 residues. The CDR3, as DNA: TGTGCCAGCAGCTTTGGCGGTGACTACGAGCAGTACTTC. This encodes CASSFGGDYEQYF.

Points on this clone: The sample holds other DNA sequences that translate to the same CDR3. V usage is TRBV18 and J usage is TRBJ1-5; no reliable D call. V was trimmed by 3 bases and J by 6 bases, leaving 9 bases between them. Germline V gives CDR1 KGHSH, CDR2 LQKENI. The CDR3 has 13 amino acids. The CDR3 region is CASSPGGGQPQHF. CDR3 bases: TGTGCCAGCTCACCGGGCGGAGGTCAGCCCCAGCATTTT.

The chain links TRBV5-1 to TRBJ1-1; TRBD1 aligns across 7 bases. There are 13 residues in the CDR3. V lost 4 bases to trimming and J lost 11 bases; unmatched junction nucleotides: 11. CDR1 and CDR2 (germline): SGHRS, YFSETQ. The CDR3: CASSQKGQGEAFF. For the CDR3, the DNA is TGCGCCAGCAGCCAGAAGGGGCAGGGGGAGGCTTTCTTT.

This chain uses TRBV9 with TRBJ1-2; 9 nucleotides agree with TRBD1. Germline CDR1 SGDLS, CDR2 YYNGEE. The CDR3 runs 15 residues. V lost 7 bases and J lost 3; bases outside the gene matches: 10. Here the CDR3 reads CASSPGGQGDYGYTF. CDR3 in DNA: TGTGCCAGCTCCCCGGGGGGACAGGGTGACTATGGCTACACCTTC.

This sequence joins TRBV4-1 and TRBJ1-2; D is perhaps TRBD1 (5 bases). This CDR3 has 14 residues. V was shortened by 3 bases and J by 3 bases, with 11 bases between the two germline ends. Germline-derived CDR1 and CDR2 are MGHRA and YSYEKL. The CDR3 DNA follows: TGCGCCAGCAGCCAGTTAACGGGGGACTATGGCTACACCTTC. This sequence encodes CASSQLTGDYGYTF.

V usage is TRBV5-6 and J usage is TRBJ1-6; 7 bases are shared with TRBD1. Germline values: CDR1 SGHDT, CDR2 YYEEEE. V lost 3 bases to trimming and J lost 8 bases; unmatched junction nucleotides: 11. The CDR3 is 16 amino acids. CDR3 in DNA: TGTGCCAGCAGCTCAACAATCAGGGGGGCTTATTCACCCCTCCACTTT. Its protein product is CASSSTIRGAYSPLHF.

The rearrangement uses TRBV29-1 and TRBJ2-7; 7 bases map to TRBD2. V was pared by 3 bases and J by 2 bases, with 13 bases of the junction left unmatched. Germline CDR1 reads SQVTM; CDR2 reads ANQGSEA. This CDR3 region has 16 residues. Here the CDR3 DNA reads TGCAGCGTTGATTGGGGAGGGACTCGCCCAACCTACGAGCAGTACGTC. This translates into CSVDWGGTRPTYEQYV.

The chain has TRBV23-1 and TRBJ2-3; a possible D gene is TRBD2 (6 bases). TRBV23-1 is identified as an open reading frame with a role that is uncertain. The CDR3 covers 15 residues. The V end was cut by 2 bases, the J end by 1 base, with 10 bases between. CDR3 in amino acids: CASSQPVAGTDTQYF. The CDR3 nucleotides read TGCGCCAGCAGTCAACCCGTAGCGGGCACAGATACGCAGTATTTT.

The V gene is TRBV29-1, the J gene TRBJ1-1; D unresolved. Deletions cut 0 bases from V and 1 base from J, with 6 bases between. This CDR3 has 13 residues. Germline CDR1 reads SQVTM; CDR2 reads ANQGSEA. This chain's CDR3 is CSVEDRRNTEAFF. The DNA for the CDR3 is TGCAGCGTTGAAGATCGGAGGAACACTGAAGCTTTCTTT.

The J gene is TRBJ2-1, the V gene TRBV30, with TRBD1 matching over 11 bases. CDR3 length: 13 residues. The V segment lost 2 bases and the J segment 7 bases; nucleotides outside the gene matches: 1. CDR1 and CDR2 from the germline V gene are GTSNPN and SVGIG (reference sequence). The CDR3 is CAWSRDRGNEQFF. CDR3 bases: TGTGCCTGGAGTCGGGACAGGGGGAATGAGCAGTTCTTC. Variable domain in full (rest from reference TRBV30 and TRBJ2-1): SQTIHQWPATLVQPVGSPLSLECTVEGTSNPNLYWYRQAAGRGLQLLFYSVGIGQISSEVPQNLSASRPQDRQFILSSKKLLLSDSGFYLCAWSRDRGNEQFFGPGTRLTVL.

The CDR3 region is CASSQEQTGNYGYTF. The DNA for the CDR3 is TGTGCCAGCAGCCAAGAGCAGACAGGGAACTATGGCTACACCTTC. The chain combines TRBV4-2 with TRBJ1-2; 7 bases line up with TRBD1. The CDR3 spans 15 residues. The junction had 3 bases not matched to a gene; V was cut back by 0 bases and J by 2 bases. From germline, CDR1 is LGHNA and CDR2 YNFKEQ.

The V gene is TRBV4-1, the J gene TRBJ2-3; a weak D match, TRBD2 (5 bases). The V and J ends lost 4 bases and 2 bases respectively, with 13 bases between them. Germline V gene sequence: CDR1 MGHRA, CDR2 YSYEKL. The CDR3 is 15 amino acids. The CDR3 is CASSRSTTSTDTQYF. The DNA of the CDR3 is TGCGCCAGCAGCCGCTCGACTACCTCCACAGATACGCAGTATTTT.

CDR3 nucleotides: TGCGCCAGCAGCCAAGTAACAGGGCCAGGAAACACCATATATTTT. It encodes CASSQVTGPGNTIYF. This chain links TRBV4-1 with TRBJ1-3, with a tentative D call TRBD1 (6 bases). The CDR3 is 15 amino acids. Trimming shortened V by 1 base and J by 4 bases, and 11 bases separated the two germline ends. Germline loops: CDR1 MGHRA, CDR2 YSYEKL.

The J gene is TRBJ2-1, the V gene TRBV9; TRBD1 matches at 9 bases. The J segment lost 1 base and the V segment lost 0 bases, leaving 8 bases of the junction unmatched. The CDR3 spans 18 residues. The germline V gene has CDR1 SGDLS and CDR2 YYNGEE. DNA for the CDR3: TGTGCCAGCAGCGTAGATTTGGGGGACAGGGTTTCCTACAATGAGCAGTTCTTC. Amino acid sequence: CASSVDLGDRVSYNEQFF. The full variable domain, rest sourced from reference TRBV9 and TRBJ2-1, is DSGVTQTPKHLITATGQRVTLRCSPRSGDLSVYWYQQSLDQGLQFLIQYYNGEERAKGNILERFSAQQFPDLHSELNLSSLELGDSALYFCASSVDLGDRVSYNEQFFGPGTRLTVL.